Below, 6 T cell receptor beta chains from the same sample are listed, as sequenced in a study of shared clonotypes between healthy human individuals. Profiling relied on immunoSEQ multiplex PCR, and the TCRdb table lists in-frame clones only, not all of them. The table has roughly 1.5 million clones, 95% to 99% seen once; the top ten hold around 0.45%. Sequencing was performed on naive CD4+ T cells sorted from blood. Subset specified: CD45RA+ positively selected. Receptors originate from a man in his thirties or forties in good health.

CDR3 loop: CASSRGVSGNQPQHF. CDR3 bases: TGTGCCAGCAGTCGAGGGGTTTCCGGCAATCAGCCCCAGCATTTT. The chain couples TRBV28 to TRBJ1-5; perhaps TRBD1 as D (5 bases). Trimming removed 5 bases at V and 2 bases at J, with 13 bases between. This CDR3 spans 15 amino acids. Germline V lookup: CDR1 MDHEN, CDR2 SYDVKM. Full variable domain (missing parts from reference TRBV28 and TRBJ1-5): DVKVTQSSRYLVKRTGEKVFLECVQDMDHENMFWYRQDPGLGLRLIYFSYDVKMKEKGDIPEGYSVSREKKERFSLILESASTNQTSMYLCASSRGVSGNQPQHFGDGTRLSIL.

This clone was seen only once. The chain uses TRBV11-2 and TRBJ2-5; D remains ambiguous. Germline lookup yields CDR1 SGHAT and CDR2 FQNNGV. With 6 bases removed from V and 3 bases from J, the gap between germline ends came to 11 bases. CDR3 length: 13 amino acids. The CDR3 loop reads CASRPGREETQYF. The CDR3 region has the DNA TGTGCCAGCAGACCCGGACGGGAAGAGACCCAGTACTTC.

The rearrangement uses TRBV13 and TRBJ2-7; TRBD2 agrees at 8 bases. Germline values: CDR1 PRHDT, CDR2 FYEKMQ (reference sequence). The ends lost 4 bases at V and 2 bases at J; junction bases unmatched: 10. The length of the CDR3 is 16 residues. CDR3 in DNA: TGTGCCAGCAGCTCTTCTTTAGCGGGACTGACCTACGAGCAGTACTTC. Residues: CASSSSLAGLTYEQYF. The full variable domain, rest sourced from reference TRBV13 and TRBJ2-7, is AAGVIQSPRHLIKEKRETATLKCYPIPRHDTVYWYQQGPGQDPQFLISFYEKMQSDKGSIPDRFSAQQFSDYHSELNMSSLELGDSALYFCASSSSLAGLTYEQYFGPGTRLTVT.

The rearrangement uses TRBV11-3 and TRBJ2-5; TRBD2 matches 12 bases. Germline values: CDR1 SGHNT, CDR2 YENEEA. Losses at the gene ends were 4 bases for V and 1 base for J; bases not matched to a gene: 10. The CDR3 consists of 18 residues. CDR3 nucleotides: TGTGCCAGCAGCTCGCCTAGCGGGAGGGGAGGTTCCCAAGAGACCCAGTACTTC. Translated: CASSSPSGRGGSQETQYF.

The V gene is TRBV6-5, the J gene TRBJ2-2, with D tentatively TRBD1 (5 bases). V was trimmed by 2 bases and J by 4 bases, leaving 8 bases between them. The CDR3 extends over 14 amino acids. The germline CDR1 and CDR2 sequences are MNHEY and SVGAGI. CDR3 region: CASSYPDSTGELFF. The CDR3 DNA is TGTGCCAGCAGTTACCCAGACAGCACCGGGGAGCTGTTTTTT.

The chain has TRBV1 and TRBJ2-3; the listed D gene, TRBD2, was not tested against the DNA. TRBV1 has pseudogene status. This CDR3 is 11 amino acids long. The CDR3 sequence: CTSSQRDTQYF. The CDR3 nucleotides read TGCACCAGCAGCCAGAGGGATACGCAGTATTTT.